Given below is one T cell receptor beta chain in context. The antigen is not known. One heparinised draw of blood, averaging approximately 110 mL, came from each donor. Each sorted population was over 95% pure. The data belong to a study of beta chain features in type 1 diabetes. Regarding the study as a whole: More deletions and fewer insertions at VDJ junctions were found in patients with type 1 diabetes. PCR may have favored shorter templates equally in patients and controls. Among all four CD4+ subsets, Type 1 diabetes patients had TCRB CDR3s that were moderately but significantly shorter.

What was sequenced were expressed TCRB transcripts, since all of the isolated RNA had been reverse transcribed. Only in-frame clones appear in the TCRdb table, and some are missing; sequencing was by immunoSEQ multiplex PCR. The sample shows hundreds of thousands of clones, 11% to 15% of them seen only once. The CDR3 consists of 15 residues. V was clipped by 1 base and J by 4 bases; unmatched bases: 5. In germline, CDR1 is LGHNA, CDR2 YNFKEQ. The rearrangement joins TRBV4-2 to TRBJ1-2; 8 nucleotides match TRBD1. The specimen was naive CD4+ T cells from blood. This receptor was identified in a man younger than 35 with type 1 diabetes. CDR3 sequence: CASSQGQGKRYGYTF. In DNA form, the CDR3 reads TGTGCCAGCAGCCAAGGACAGGGGAAACGCTATGGCTACACCTTC.